This T cell receptor beta chain comes out of a study of blood T cell repertoires in COVID-19. TCRdb's table, derived via immunoSEQ multiplex PCR, lists solely in-frame clones and lacks some. The data show 150,000 to 200,000 clones, approximately 85% seen once. Patients in Seattle were enrolled during active infection, then followed longitudinally. This TCR was recovered from a man at least 80 years old with COVID-19, enrolled during active disease. Sequencing used peripheral blood.

The CDR3 DNA reads TGCAGTGCTAGTGCGGGACAGGGTAACTATGGCTACACCTTC. Its translation is CSASAGQGNYGYTF. This chain joins TRBV20-1 and TRBJ1-2; 9 bases agree with TRBD1. The CDR3 loop spans 14 amino acids. With 3 bases clipped from V and 1 base from J, the junction kept 3 bases outside the gene matches. Germline CDR1 is DFQATT and CDR2 is SNEGSKA (reference sequence).